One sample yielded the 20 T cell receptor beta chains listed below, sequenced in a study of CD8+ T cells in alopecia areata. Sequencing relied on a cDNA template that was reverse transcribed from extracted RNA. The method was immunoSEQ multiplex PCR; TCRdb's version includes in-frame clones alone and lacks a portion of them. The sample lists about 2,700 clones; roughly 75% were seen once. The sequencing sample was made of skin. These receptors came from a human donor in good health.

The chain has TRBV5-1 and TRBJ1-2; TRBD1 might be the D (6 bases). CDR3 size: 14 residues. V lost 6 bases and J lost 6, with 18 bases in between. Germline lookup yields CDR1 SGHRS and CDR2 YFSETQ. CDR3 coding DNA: TGCGCCAGCACCTGGACAGCGGGATCTGATGGCTACACCTTC. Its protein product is CASTWTAGSDGYTF.

The CDR3 sequence: CASSLPGGANTGELFF. The CDR3 DNA is TGTGCCAGCAGCCTTCCCGGGGGGGCAAACACCGGGGAGCTGTTTTTT. This chain uses TRBV9 with TRBJ2-2, with 8 bases that match TRBD2. Germline assignment: CDR1 SGDLS and CDR2 YYNGEE. Trimming at V came to 4 bases and at J to 2 bases, leaving 7 bases not matched to a gene. The CDR3 has 16 residues.

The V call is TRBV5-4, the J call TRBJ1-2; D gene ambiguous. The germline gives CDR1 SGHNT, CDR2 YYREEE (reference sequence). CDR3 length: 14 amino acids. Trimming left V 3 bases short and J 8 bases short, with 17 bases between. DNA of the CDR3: TGTGCCAGCAGCTGGAGCAGTAGGAACGGGGGCTACACCTTC. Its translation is CASSWSSRNGGYTF.

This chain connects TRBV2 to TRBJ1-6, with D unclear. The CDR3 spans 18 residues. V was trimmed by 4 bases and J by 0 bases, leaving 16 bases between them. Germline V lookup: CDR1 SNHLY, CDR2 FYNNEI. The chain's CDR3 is CASSGVDGILSYNSPLHF. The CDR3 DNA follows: TGTGCCAGCAGTGGGGTTGACGGAATCCTCTCCTATAATTCACCCCTCCACTTT. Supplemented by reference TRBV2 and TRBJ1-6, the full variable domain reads EPEVTQTPSHQVTQMGQEVILRCVPISNHLYFYWYRQILGQKVEFLVSFYNNEISEKSEIFDDQFSVERPDGSNFTLKIRSTKLEDSAMYFCASSGVDGILSYNSPLHFGNGTRLTVT.

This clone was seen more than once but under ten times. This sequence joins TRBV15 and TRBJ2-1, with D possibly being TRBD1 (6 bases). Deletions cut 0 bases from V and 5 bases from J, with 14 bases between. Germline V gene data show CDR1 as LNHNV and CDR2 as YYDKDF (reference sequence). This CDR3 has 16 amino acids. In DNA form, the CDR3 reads TGTGCCACCAGCAGAGACCCCGGGGCAGGGGACAATGAGCAGTTCTTC. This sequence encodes CATSRDPGAGDNEQFF.

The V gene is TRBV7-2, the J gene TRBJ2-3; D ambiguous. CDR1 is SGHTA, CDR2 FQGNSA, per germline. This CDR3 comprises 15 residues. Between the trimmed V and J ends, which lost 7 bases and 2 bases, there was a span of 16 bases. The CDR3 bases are TGTGCCAGCAACCACAACTCGAACCCCACAGATACGCAGTATTTT. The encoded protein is CASNHNSNPTDTQYF. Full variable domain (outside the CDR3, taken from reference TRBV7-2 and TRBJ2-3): GAGVSQSPSNKVTEKGKDVELRCDPISGHTALYWYRQSLGQGLEFLIYFQGNSAPDKSGLPSDRFSAERTGGSVSTLTIQRTQQEDSAVYLCASNHNSNPTDTQYFGPGTRLTVL.

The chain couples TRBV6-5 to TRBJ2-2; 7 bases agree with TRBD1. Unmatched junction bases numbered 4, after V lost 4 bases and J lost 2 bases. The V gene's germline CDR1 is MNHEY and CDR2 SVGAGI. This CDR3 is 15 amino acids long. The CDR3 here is CASSLGQDNTGELFF. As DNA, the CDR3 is TGTGCCAGCAGTTTAGGACAGGACAACACCGGGGAGCTGTTTTTT.

DNA of the CDR3: TGTGCCAGCATCCCGTTCGAAGGCACTGAAGCTTTCTTT. It translates to CASIPFEGTEAFF. This chain uses TRBV6-5 with TRBJ1-1; unclear D gene. The length of the CDR3 is 13 residues. Trimming stripped 7 bases from V and 4 bases from J, with 13 bases between. Germline V gene data show CDR1 as MNHEY and CDR2 as SVGAGI.

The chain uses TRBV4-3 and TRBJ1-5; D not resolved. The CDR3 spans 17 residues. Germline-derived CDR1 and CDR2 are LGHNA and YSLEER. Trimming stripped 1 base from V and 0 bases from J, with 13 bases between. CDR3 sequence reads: CASSQVRGSHSNQPQHF. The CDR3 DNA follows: TGCGCCAGCAGCCAAGTCCGCGGGAGCCATAGCAATCAGCCCCAGCATTTT.

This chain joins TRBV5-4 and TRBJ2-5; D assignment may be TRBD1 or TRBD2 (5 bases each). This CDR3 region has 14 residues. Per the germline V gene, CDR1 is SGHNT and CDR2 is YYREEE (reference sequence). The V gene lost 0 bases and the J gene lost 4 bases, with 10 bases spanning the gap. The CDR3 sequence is CASSLVPGTETQYF. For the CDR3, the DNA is TGTGCCAGCAGCTTGGTTCCGGGGACAGAGACCCAGTACTTC.

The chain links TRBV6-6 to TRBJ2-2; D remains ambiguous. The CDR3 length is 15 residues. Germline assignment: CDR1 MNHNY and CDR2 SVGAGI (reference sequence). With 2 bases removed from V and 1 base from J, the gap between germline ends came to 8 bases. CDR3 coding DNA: TGTGCCAGCAGTTACAGGACCCTGAACACCGGGGAGCTGTTTTTT. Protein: CASSYRTLNTGELFF.

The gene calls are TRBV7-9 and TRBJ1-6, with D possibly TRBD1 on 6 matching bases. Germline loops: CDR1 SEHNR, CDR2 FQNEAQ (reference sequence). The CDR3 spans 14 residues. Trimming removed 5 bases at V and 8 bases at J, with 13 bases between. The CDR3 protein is CASSPAGEHSPLHF. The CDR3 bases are TGTGCCAGCAGCCCGGCAGGGGAGCATTCACCCCTCCACTTT.

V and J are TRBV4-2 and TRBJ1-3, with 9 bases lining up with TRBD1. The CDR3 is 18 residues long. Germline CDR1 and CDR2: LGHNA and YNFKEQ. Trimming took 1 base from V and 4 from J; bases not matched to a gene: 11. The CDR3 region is CASSQAMGQGWKGNTIYF. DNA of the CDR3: TGTGCCAGCAGCCAAGCGATGGGACAGGGCTGGAAAGGAAACACCATATATTTT.

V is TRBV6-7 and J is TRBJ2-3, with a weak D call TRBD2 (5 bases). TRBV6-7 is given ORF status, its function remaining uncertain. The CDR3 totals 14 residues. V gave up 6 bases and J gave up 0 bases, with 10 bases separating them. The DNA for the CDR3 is TGTGCCAGCAGCCCCACTAGGAGCACAGATACGCAGTATTTT. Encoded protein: CASSPTRSTDTQYF.

The CDR3, as DNA: TGTGCCAGCAGCTTAGCCGCAGGGGGCTTGGAGACCCAGTACTTC. Encoded protein: CASSLAAGGLETQYF. The chain combines TRBV7-1 with TRBJ2-5, with 8 bases fitting TRBD1. TRBV7-1 is designated an ORF whose function remains uncertain. Trimming removed 4 bases from V and 5 bases from J; junction bases left unmatched: 9. CDR3 length: 15 residues.

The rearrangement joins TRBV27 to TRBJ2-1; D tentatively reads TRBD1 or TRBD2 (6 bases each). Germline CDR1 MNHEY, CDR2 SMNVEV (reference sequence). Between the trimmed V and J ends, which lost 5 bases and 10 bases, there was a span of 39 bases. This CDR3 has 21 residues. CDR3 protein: CASSGRSLKGGPTNFDREQFF. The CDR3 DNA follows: TGTGCCAGCAGTGGGCGGTCCTTGAAAGGGGGGCCAACCAACTTCGACAGGGAGCAGTTCTTC.

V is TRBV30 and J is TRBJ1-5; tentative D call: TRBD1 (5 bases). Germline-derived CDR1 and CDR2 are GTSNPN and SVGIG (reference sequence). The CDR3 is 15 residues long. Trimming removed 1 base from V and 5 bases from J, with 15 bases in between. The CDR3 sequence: CAWSAGGGTYQPQHF. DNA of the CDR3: TGTGCCTGGAGTGCGGGGGGAGGGACCTATCAGCCCCAGCATTTT.

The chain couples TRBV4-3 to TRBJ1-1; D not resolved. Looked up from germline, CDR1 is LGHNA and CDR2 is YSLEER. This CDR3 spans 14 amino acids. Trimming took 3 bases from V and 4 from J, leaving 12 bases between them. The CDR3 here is CASSQGGRVTEAFF. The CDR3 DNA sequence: TGCGCCAGCAGCCAGGGAGGTAGGGTCACTGAAGCTTTCTTT.

The CDR3 spells CASSQQSHTDTQYF. In DNA form, the CDR3 reads TGCGCCAGCAGCCAACAGAGTCACACAGATACGCAGTATTTT. The V and J genes are TRBV4-3 and TRBJ2-3; D is unresolved. Germline CDR1 and CDR2: LGHNA and YSLEER. Trimming cost V 2 bases and J 2 bases, with 8 bases left between them. The CDR3 has 14 amino acids.

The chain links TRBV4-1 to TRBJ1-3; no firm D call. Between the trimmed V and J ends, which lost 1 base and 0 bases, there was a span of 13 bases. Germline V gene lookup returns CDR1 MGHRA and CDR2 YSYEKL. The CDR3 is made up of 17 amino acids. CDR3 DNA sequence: TGCGCCAGCAGCCAAGTCGATATGGGCTTCTCTGGAAACACCATATATTTT. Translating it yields CASSQVDMGFSGNTIYF.